These 21 T cell receptor beta chains originate from one sample sequenced in a study of blood T cell repertoires in COVID-19. Clones were sequenced by immunoSEQ multiplex PCR, and TCRdb holds only the in-frame ones, with some missing. The table lists around 100,000 clones, roughly 90% of them singletons. Sequenced: peripheral blood. The origin of the receptors is a human donor in a cohort sampled during active COVID-19.

V and J are TRBV5-4 and TRBJ2-3; D may be TRBD1 (5 bases). CDR1 is SGHNT and CDR2 is YYREEE in the germline V gene (reference sequence). The V gene lost 4 bases and the J gene lost 2 bases, with 11 bases spanning the gap. The CDR3 contains 14 residues. The CDR3 sequence is CASSLEQATDTQYF. As DNA, the CDR3 is TGTGCCAGCAGCCTGGAACAGGCCACAGATACGCAGTATTTT.

This chain's CDR3 is CASSEPPLEASSYEQYF. The CDR3 bases are TGTGCCAGCAGTGAACCTCCACTAGAGGCGAGCTCCTACGAGCAGTACTTC. The gene calls are TRBV25-1 and TRBJ2-7, with D perhaps matching TRBD2 (5 bases). This CDR3 spans 17 amino acids. The germline CDR1 and CDR2 sequences are MGHDK and SYGVNS. The germline V and J ends were trimmed by 2 bases and 0 bases, with 17 bases remaining between them.

The V gene is TRBV7-9, the J gene TRBJ1-5, with D perhaps TRBD1 (6 bases). This CDR3 has 14 residues. V was shortened by 5 bases and J by 5 bases, with 13 bases between the two germline ends. Germline CDR1 and CDR2: SEHNR and FQNEAQ (reference sequence). The CDR3 loop reads CASSTGTIDQPQHF. The CDR3 bases are TGTGCCAGCAGCACAGGGACAATTGATCAGCCCCAGCATTTT.

The rearrangement links TRBV28 to TRBJ2-7, with a weak D call TRBD1 (6 bases). Trimming took 5 bases from V and 3 from J, leaving 17 bases between them. The CDR3 has 15 residues. In germline, CDR1 is MDHEN, CDR2 SYDVKM. The chain's CDR3 is CASSETGESRYEQYF. In DNA, the CDR3 is TGTGCCAGCAGTGAGACAGGAGAATCGCGCTACGAGCAGTACTTC.

The chain combines TRBV19 with TRBJ1-5; tentatively, D is TRBD1 (6 bases). In germline, CDR1 is LNHDA, CDR2 SQIVND (reference sequence). The CDR3 loop spans 15 amino acids. Trimming stripped 6 bases from V and 4 bases from J, with 16 bases between. The CDR3 DNA is TGTGCCAGTAGAACCGGGCAGGGGATAAATCAGCCCCAGCATTTT. Translating it yields CASRTGQGINQPQHF.

V and J are TRBV2 and TRBJ1-5; D may be TRBD1 (5 bases). CDR1 SNHLY and CDR2 FYNNEI come from the germline V gene. V was pared by 3 bases and J by 5 bases, with 14 bases between. The CDR3 has 15 amino acids. The CDR3 region is CASSEGVGGDQPQHF. The CDR3 DNA follows: TGTGCCAGCAGTGAGGGGGTCGGGGGGGATCAGCCCCAGCATTTT.

This chain links TRBV7-8 with TRBJ2-7, with TRBD2 matching over 11 bases. This CDR3 has 17 residues. Unmatched junction bases numbered 11, after V lost 1 base and J lost 6 bases. The germline CDR1 and CDR2 sequences are SGHVS and FQNEAQ. The DNA of the CDR3 is TGTGCCAGCAGCTTAGAACGTATAGCGGGGGGGATCTCCGAGCAGTACTTC. Protein product: CASSLERIAGGISEQYF.

J is TRBJ2-3 and V is TRBV18; 10 nucleotides line up with TRBD2. The germline gives CDR1 KGHSH, CDR2 LQKENI. The CDR3 spans 17 residues. J gave up 4 bases and V 2 bases, and 9 bases lay outside the gene matches. CDR3: CASSPWLAGEFPDTQYF. The CDR3 bases are TGTGCCAGCTCACCATGGCTAGCGGGAGAGTTCCCAGATACGCAGTATTTT.

This clone has only one observation. The chain recombines TRBV2 with TRBJ2-1, with a tentative D call TRBD2 (5 bases). V lost 2 bases, J lost 5 bases, and 10 bases lay in between. The CDR3 runs 14 residues. Germline CDR1 and CDR2: SNHLY and FYNNEI. The CDR3 here is CASSERQTNNEQFF. The CDR3 nucleotides read TGTGCCAGCAGTGAAAGGCAGACTAACAATGAGCAGTTCTTC.

The rearrangement links TRBV27 to TRBJ2-3; 7 bases are a match to TRBD1. V lost 8 bases and J lost 2; bases outside the gene matches: 10. The V gene's germline CDR1 is MNHEY and CDR2 SMNVEV (reference sequence). CDR3 length: 15 amino acids. CDR3 region: CASRNRGQITDTQYF. Here the CDR3 DNA reads TGTGCCAGCCGGAACCGGGGACAGATCACAGATACGCAGTATTTT.

V gene TRBV19 combines with J gene TRBJ1-1, with 7 bases identical to TRBD1. Germline-derived CDR1 and CDR2 are LNHDA and SQIVND (reference sequence). This CDR3 region has 14 residues. With 6 bases clipped from V and 7 bases from J, the junction kept 11 bases outside the gene matches. CDR3 in amino acids: CASRDRQKGREAFF. The CDR3 DNA is TGTGCCAGTAGGGACAGGCAAAAGGGGCGTGAAGCTTTCTTT.

This rearrangement joins TRBV6-4 to TRBJ2-4, with D possibly matching TRBD1 (5 bases). Deletions cut 10 bases from V and 0 bases from J, with 19 bases between. CDR1 and CDR2 (germline): MRHNA, SNTAGT. The CDR3 has 16 residues. The DNA for the CDR3 is TGTGCCAACACCCCTCCCGGACAATTAGCCAAAAACATTCAGTACTTC. Translated, it gives CANTPPGQLAKNIQYF.

The V gene is TRBV9, the J gene TRBJ1-5; 7 nucleotides match TRBD1. The trim removed 0 bases at V and 6 bases at J, leaving 3 bases unmatched. CDR3 size: 14 residues. Germline values: CDR1 SGDLS, CDR2 YYNGEE. Here the CDR3 reads CASSVGRGPQPQHF. The CDR3 region has the DNA TGTGCCAGCAGCGTAGGAAGGGGGCCTCAGCCCCAGCATTTT.

This chain links TRBV9 with TRBJ1-4; 7 positions agree with TRBD1. CDR1 SGDLS and CDR2 YYNGEE come from the germline V gene. The CDR3 has 16 residues. V lost 3 bases to trimming and J lost 3 bases; unmatched junction nucleotides: 8. The CDR3: CASSGDPGTANEKLFF. The CDR3 DNA reads TGTGCCAGCAGCGGTGACCCCGGGACAGCTAATGAAAAACTGTTTTTT.

The rearrangement uses TRBV5-4 and TRBJ2-1; possible D gene TRBD2, 6 bases. The CDR3 is made up of 16 amino acids. Trimming pared 7 bases from V and 1 base from J, leaving 18 bases between. Looked up from germline, CDR1 is SGHNT and CDR2 is YYREEE (reference sequence). CDR3 nucleotide sequence: TGTGCCAGCTTTCAATTCGAAGGGACTTCCTACAATGAGCAGTTCTTC. Translation gives CASFQFEGTSYNEQFF.

This clone was recorded once. V usage is TRBV2 and J usage is TRBJ2-1; the match to TRBD1 covers 10 bases. The CDR3 totals 15 residues. Germline V gene data show CDR1 as SNHLY and CDR2 as FYNNEI. J lost 4 bases, V lost 1 base, and 1 base had no gene match. The CDR3 reads CASSEGTGGYNEQFF. For the CDR3, the DNA is TGTGCCAGCAGTGAAGGGACAGGGGGTTACAATGAGCAGTTCTTC.

The V call is TRBV19, the J call TRBJ2-1; no firm D call. The V and J ends lost 5 bases and 7 bases respectively, with 6 bases between them. The CDR3 is made up of 11 amino acids. CDR1 is LNHDA, CDR2 SQIVND, per germline (reference sequence). The CDR3 loop is CASSYSNEQFF. The CDR3, as DNA: TGTGCCAGTAGTTATTCGAATGAGCAGTTCTTC.

The V gene is TRBV5-8, the J gene TRBJ1-2; D gene ambiguous. There are 15 residues in the CDR3. Trimming removed 4 bases from V and 2 bases from J, with 15 bases in between. The germline CDR1 and CDR2 sequences are SGHTS and YDEGEE. The CDR3 bases are TGTGCCAGCAGCCCCCGACACGCGGGGAACTATGGCTACACCTTC. Encoded protein: CASSPRHAGNYGYTF. The whole variable domain, filled in from reference TRBV5-8 and TRBJ1-2, reads EAGVTQSPTHLIKTRGQQATLRCSPISGHTSVYWYQQALGLGLQFLLWYDEGEERNRGNFPPRFSGRQFPNYSSELNVNALELEDSALYLCASSPRHAGNYGYTFGSGTRLTVV.

The chain carries TRBV29-1 and TRBJ1-4; D unclear. Germline V gives CDR1 SQVTM, CDR2 ANQGSEA. This CDR3 region has 12 residues. V lost 4 bases, J lost 4 bases, and 7 bases lay in between. DNA for the CDR3: TGCAGCGTTGCACCGAGTAATGAAAAACTGTTTTTT. This codes for CSVAPSNEKLFF.

The DNA for the CDR3 is TGTGCCAGCAGTTCCAAACAGGGGGCTACCTACAATGAGCAGTTCTTC. Protein sequence: CASSSKQGATYNEQFF. This sequence joins TRBV27 and TRBJ2-1, with 9 bases that match TRBD1. This CDR3 has 16 residues. Germline CDR1 is MNHEY and CDR2 is SMNVEV (reference sequence). J lost 2 bases, V lost 4 bases, and 6 bases had no gene match.

This clone appeared a few times. The J gene is TRBJ2-3, the V gene TRBV7-6, with 8 bases that match TRBD2. Germline lookup yields CDR1 SGHVS and CDR2 FNYEAQ. This CDR3 is 14 amino acids long. The J segment lost 4 bases and the V segment lost 1 base, leaving 1 base of the junction unmatched. The CDR3 coding sequence is TGTGCCAGCAGCTTAGTTAGCGGGGCAGATACGCAGTATTTT. This codes for CASSLVSGADTQYF.